This TCR beta chain originates from a study of CD8+ T cells in alopecia areata. RNA extraction and reverse transcription yielded cDNA as sequencing template. Sequencing was performed with immunoSEQ multiplex PCR; in TCRdb, only in-frame clones are kept and a portion is missing. The table lists fewer than 250,000 clones, about 53% of them singletons. This CDR3 comprises 17 residues. Trimming took 5 bases from V and 2 from J, leaving 16 bases between them. Germline CDR1 reads SEHNR; CDR2 reads FQNEAQ (reference sequence). The material sequenced was CD4+ T cells sorted from blood, taken at week 0. V gene TRBV7-9 combines with J gene TRBJ2-6; D gene uncertain. The sequence came from a human donor with alopecia areata. CDR3 DNA: TGTGCCAGCAGCCCCGGCGGCTGGGAAGCTGGGGCCAACGTCCTGACTTTC. As protein: CASSPGGWEAGANVLTF.